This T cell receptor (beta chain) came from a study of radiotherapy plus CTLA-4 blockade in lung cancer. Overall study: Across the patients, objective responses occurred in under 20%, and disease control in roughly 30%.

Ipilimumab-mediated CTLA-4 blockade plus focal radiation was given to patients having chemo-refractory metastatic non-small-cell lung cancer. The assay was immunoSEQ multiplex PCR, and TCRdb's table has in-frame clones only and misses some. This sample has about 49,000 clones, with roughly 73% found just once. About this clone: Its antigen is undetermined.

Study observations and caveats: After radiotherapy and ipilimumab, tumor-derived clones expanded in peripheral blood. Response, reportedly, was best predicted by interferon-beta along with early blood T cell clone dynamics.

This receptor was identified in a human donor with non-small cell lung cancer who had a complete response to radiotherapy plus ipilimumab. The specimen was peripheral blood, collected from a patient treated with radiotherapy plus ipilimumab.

CDR3 residues: CASSPTRAGGPAEQYF. The CDR3 DNA follows: TGCGCCAGCAGCCCGACCCGGGCGGGAGGGCCGGCCGAGCAGTACTTC. The genes are TRBV5-1 and TRBJ2-7, with 9 nucleotides matching TRBD2. Germline loops: CDR1 SGHRS, CDR2 YFSETQ. V shed 4 bases, J shed 6 bases, and the junction held 14 bases outside the gene matches. This CDR3 region has 16 residues.